Below, one T cell receptor beta chain is given with its context. Its specificity is unknown. The data were taken from a study of CD8+ T cells in alopecia areata. Study-level points and caveats: Clarity of TCR sharing across patients fell short of that in mice, possibly HLA-related. Tofacitinib significantly decreased scalp clonality and expanded CD8+ clones among top 100.

This CDR3 has 15 amino acids. In germline, CDR1 is LGHNA, CDR2 YSLEER. V lost 4 bases, J lost 2 bases, and 7 bases stayed unmatched. Treatment: oral pan-JAK inhibitor, 5-10 mg twice daily. cDNA serving as the sequencing template came from extracted, reverse transcribed RNA. Data came from immunoSEQ multiplex PCR; TCRdb stores just in-frame clones and leaves some out. The data show some 180,000 clones, 45% to 60% seen once. The specimen comprised CD8+ T cells sorted from blood, sampled at roughly week 53, from a patient treated with tofacitinib. This TCR was recovered from a human donor with alopecia areata. V is TRBV4-3 and J is TRBJ1-2; TRBD1 matches at 7 bases. CDR3 nucleotide sequence: TGCGCCAGCAGCCCCGGGACAGACCTGAACTATGGCTACACCTTC. It is translated as CASSPGTDLNYGYTF.